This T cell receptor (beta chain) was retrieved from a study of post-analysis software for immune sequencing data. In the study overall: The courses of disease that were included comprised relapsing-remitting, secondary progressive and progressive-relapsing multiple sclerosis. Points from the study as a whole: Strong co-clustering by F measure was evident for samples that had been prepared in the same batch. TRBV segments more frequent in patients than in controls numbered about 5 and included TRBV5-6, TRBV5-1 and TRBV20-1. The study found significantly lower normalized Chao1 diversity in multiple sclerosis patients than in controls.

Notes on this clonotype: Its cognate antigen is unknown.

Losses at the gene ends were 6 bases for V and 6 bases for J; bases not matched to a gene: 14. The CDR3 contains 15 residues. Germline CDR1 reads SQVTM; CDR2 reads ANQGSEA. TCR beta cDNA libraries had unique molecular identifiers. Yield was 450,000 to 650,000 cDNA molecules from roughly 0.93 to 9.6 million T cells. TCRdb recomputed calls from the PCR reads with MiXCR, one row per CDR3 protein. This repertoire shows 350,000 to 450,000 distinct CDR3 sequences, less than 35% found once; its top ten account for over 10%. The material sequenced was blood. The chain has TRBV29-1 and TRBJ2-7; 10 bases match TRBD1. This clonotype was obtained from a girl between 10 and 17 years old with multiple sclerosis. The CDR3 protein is CSVEGTGARGSEQYF. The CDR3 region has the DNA TGCAGCGTCGAGGGGACAGGGGCGCGGGGAAGCGAGCAGTACTTC.